This TCR beta chain came from a study of CXCR4 blockade with PD-1 therapy in pancreatic cancer. J was trimmed by 7 bases and V by 5 bases; bases with no gene match: 12. This CDR3 region has 16 residues. Germline V gene sequence: CDR1 LNHDA, CDR2 SQIVND (reference sequence). Profiled with immunoSEQ multiplex PCR; TCRdb holds only in-frame clones, not every one. The sample holds 15,000 or so clones, about two thirds seen once. Source material: tumor tissue. J is TRBJ2-1 and V is TRBV19; 9 bases match TRBD1. The sequence derives from a human donor with pancreatic ductal adenocarcinoma. CDR3: CASSFGQGKLSNEQFF. In DNA, the CDR3 is TGTGCCAGTAGTTTTGGACAGGGGAAGCTATCTAATGAGCAGTTCTTC.